Listed below are T cell receptor beta chains from one sample, sequenced in a study of blood T cell repertoires in COVID-19. Profiled with immunoSEQ multiplex PCR; TCRdb holds only in-frame clones, not every one. The repertoire includes 200,000 to 250,000 clones, roughly 80% of them detected once, and about 10% sits in the top ten. The sample was peripheral blood. The receptors originated from a woman at least 80 years old with acute or convalescent COVID-19. CDR3s include the opening cysteine and the closing phenylalanine or tryptophan. The D gene is left open where the match is weak. The size entry is marked missing in some rows and otherwise reads once, few, many or a size class.

J: TRBJ2-3
size: .
D: .
V: TRBV2
DNA: TGTGCCAGCAGTCTTGAGAGGGGGGACAGTACAAGTTTT
CDR3: CASSLERGDSTSF

J: TRBJ1-4
size: .
D: .
V: TRBV6-5
DNA: TGTGCCAGCAGTCCGCGGGGCGGAGAAAAACTGTTTTTT
CDR3: CASSPRGGEKLFF

J: TRBJ1-1
size: .
D: .
V: TRBV5-1
DNA: TGCGCCAGCAGACCGGGGTGGGGAGAAGGCACTGAAGCTTTCTTT
CDR3: CASRPGWGEGTEAFF

J: TRBJ2-7
size: once
D: .
V: TRBV11-3
DNA: TGTGCCAGCAGCTTAGAGGGGCGTGATGGACAGCTCTACGAGCAGTACTTC
CDR3: CASSLEGRDGQLYEQYF

J: TRBJ2-1
size: .
D: .
V: TRBV5-4
DNA: TGTGCCAGCAGTTACCCGGGAGCCGGTTTAGAGTTCTTC
CDR3: CASSYPGAGLEFF

J: TRBJ1-1
size: .
D: TRBD1
V: TRBV5-4
DNA: TGTGCCAGCAGCCCGCGGACAGGGCCGAGCACTGAAGCTTTCTTT
CDR3: CASSPRTGPSTEAFF

J: TRBJ2-3
size: once
D: .
V: TRBV18
DNA: TGTGCCAGCTCACCCCCCCGAGGGACTAGCACAGATACGCAGTATTTT
CDR3: CASSPPRGTSTDTQYF

J: TRBJ1-6
size: .
D: .
V: TRBV21-1
DNA: TGTGCCAGCAGCAAAGCGCACGATCGGAGTTCACCCCTCCACTTT
CDR3: CASSKAHDRSSPLHF

J: TRBJ1-1
size: .
D: TRBD1
V: TRBV19
DNA: TGTGCCAGTAGTATTTATCTGGGACAGGGGGCAGGGAACACTGAAGCTTTCTTT
CDR3: CASSIYLGQGAGNTEAFF

J: TRBJ2-3
size: .
D: .
V: TRBV7-3
DNA: TGTGCCAGCAGCCCCTGGAGCGCGGCCACAGATACGCAGTATTTT
CDR3: CASSPWSAATDTQYF

J: TRBJ2-5
size: .
D: TRBD1
V: TRBV5-1
DNA: TGCGCCAGCAATGAGGGGGCTTGGGAGACCCAGTACTTC
CDR3: CASNEGAWETQYF

J: TRBJ1-5
size: .
D: .
V: TRBV5-1
DNA: TGCGCCAGCAGCTGGGGTACGGGGGAATATCAGCCCCAGCATTTT
CDR3: CASSWGTGEYQPQHF